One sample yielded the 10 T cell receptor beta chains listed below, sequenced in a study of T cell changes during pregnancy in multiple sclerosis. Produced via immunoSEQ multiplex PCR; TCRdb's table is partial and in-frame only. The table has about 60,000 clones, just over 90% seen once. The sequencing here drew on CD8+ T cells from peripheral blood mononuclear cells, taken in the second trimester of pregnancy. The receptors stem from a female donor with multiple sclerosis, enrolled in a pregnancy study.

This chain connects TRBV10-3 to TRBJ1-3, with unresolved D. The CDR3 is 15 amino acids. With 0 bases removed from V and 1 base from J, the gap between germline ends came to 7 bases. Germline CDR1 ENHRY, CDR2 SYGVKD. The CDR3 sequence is CAISESSWSGNTIYF. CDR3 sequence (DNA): TGTGCCATCAGTGAGTCGAGCTGGTCTGGAAACACCATATATTTT.

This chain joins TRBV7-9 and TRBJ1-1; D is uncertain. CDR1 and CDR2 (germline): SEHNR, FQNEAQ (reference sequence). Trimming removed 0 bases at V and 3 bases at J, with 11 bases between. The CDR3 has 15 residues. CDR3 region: CASSLASGRDTEAFF. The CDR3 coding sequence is TGTGCCAGCAGCTTAGCGAGCGGGAGGGACACTGAAGCTTTCTTT.

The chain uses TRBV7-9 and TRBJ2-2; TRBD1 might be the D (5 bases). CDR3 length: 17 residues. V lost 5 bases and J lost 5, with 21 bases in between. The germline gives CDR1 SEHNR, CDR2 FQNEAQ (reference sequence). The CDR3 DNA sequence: TGTGCCAGCAGCCCACGCGAGGCAGGGATCGAAACCGGGGAGCTGTTTTTT. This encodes CASSPREAGIETGELFF.

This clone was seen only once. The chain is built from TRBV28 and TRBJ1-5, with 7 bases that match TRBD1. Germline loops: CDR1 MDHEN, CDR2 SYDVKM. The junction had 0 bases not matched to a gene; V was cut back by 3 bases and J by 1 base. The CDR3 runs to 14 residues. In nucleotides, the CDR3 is TGTGCCAGCAGTTTGACAGGGAGCAATCAGCCCCAGCATTTT. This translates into CASSLTGSNQPQHF.

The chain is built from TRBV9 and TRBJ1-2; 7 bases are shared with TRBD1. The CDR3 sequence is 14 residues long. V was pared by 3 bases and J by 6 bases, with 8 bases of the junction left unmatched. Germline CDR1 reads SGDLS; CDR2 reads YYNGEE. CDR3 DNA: TGTGCCAGCAGCGCCGACAGGGTGGGTCATGGCTACACCTTC. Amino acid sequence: CASSADRVGHGYTF.

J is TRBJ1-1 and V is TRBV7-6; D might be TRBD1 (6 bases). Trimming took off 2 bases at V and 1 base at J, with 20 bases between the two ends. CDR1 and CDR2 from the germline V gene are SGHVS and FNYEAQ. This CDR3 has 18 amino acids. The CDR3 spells CASSLYLRGAGRNTEAFF. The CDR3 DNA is TGTGCCAGCAGCTTATACCTTCGGGGGGCGGGCCGGAACACTGAAGCTTTCTTT.

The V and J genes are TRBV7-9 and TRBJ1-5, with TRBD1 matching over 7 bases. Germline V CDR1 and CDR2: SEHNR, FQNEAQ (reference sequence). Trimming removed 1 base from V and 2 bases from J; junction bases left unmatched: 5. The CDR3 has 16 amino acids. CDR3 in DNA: TGTGCCAGCAGCTTAGAGGCCACAGGGGGCAATCAGCCCCAGCATTTT. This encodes CASSLEATGGNQPQHF.

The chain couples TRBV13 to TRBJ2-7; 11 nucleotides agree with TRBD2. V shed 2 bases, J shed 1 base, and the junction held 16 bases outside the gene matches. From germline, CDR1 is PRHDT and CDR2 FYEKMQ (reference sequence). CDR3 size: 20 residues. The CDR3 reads CASSLLVGLAGGSPSYEQYF. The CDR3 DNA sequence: TGTGCCAGCAGCTTACTCGTGGGTCTAGCGGGGGGCTCCCCTTCCTACGAGCAGTACTTC.

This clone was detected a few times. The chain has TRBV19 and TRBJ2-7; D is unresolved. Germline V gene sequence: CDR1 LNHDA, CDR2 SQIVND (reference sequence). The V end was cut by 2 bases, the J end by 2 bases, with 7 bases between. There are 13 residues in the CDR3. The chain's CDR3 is CASSITHAYEQYF. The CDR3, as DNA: TGTGCCAGTAGTATAACTCACGCCTACGAGCAGTACTTC.

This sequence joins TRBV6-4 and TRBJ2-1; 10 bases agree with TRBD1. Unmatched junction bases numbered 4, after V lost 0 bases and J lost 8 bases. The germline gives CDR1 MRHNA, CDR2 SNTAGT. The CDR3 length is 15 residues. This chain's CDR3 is CASSDSRQGADEQFF. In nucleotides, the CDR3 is TGTGCCAGCAGTGACTCCCGACAGGGGGCTGATGAGCAGTTCTTC.